This T cell receptor beta chain was captured by sequencing in a study of blood T cell repertoires in COVID-19. Study background: Acute and convalescent COVID-19 specimens originated in the United States, Italy and Spain. Nucleic acid was either cDNA or gDNA, and it came from T cells, B-cell-depleted T cells, or PBMCs.

This clone was found many times. In the original processing: Estimates of nucleated cell counts were drawn from the amplification of reference gene primers. Profiled with immunoSEQ multiplex PCR; TCRdb holds only in-frame clones, not every one. V, J and clone size reflect that table, while D and trimming were determined from the DNA. The sample carries around 190,000 clones, more than 70% recorded once. The sequenced sample was peripheral blood. The source is a human donor in a cohort sampled during active COVID-19.

CDR3 nucleotide sequence: TGTGCCAGCAAAACTAGCGGCACCGGGGAGCTGTTTTTT. This codes for CASKTSGTGELFF. This chain connects TRBV12-3 or TRBV12-4 to TRBJ2-2; 8 bases fit TRBD2. The CDR3 contains 13 residues. V was clipped by 7 bases and J by 4 bases; unmatched bases: 2.